This entry features one TCR beta chain sequence. Its antigen remains unknown. Other DNA sequences in the sample encode the same CDR3. Participants comprised healthy donors of bone marrow. With 60 Vbeta and 13 Jbeta primers, the PCR was carried out. Sequencing used immunoSEQ multiplex PCR; TCRdb keeps in-frame clones, though not all of them. The sample lists some 120,000 clones, around 79% seen once, with over 5% in the top ten. This record comes from a study of cytomegalovirus exposure and HLA in healthy donors. CDR3 length: 14 amino acids. CDR1 and CDR2 from the germline V gene are ENHRY and SYGVKD. V was cut by 4 bases and J by 7 bases, with 11 bases left in between. Broader study findings: Further analysis, carried out later, found HLA-associated TCR beta chains more clonally expanded than equally common other chains. According to the study, some 160 TCR beta chains were cytomegalovirus-associated. Segments of the TCR beta V type were, in most cases, productive about 90% or about 30% of the time in an earlier analysis.

This receptor was obtained from a woman in her forties in good health and CMV-seronegative. Sequencing input: PBMCs. V and J are TRBV10-3 and TRBJ1-6; tentative D call: TRBD1 (6 bases). The CDR3 is CAISGWQGNSPLHF. CDR3 nucleotide sequence: TGTGCCATCAGTGGATGGCAGGGGAATTCACCCCTCCACTTT.